This T cell receptor (beta chain) was profiled in a study of control samples from healthy donors and cancer patients. The CDR3 extends over 15 amino acids. V lost 7 bases to trimming and J lost 3 bases; unmatched junction nucleotides: 9. Germline V gene data show CDR1 as SNHLY and CDR2 as FYNNEI. Libraries were prepared by immunoSEQ multiplex PCR; TCRdb keeps only in-frame clonotypes and omits some of them. Counted here are 150,000 to 180,000 clones, over 85% occurring once; the ten biggest clones make up around 6.1%. In this sample, this clone turned up a few times. The chain recombines TRBV2 with TRBJ1-5; 7 bases agree with TRBD1. The sample taken for sequencing was blood. This clonotype was sampled from a man aged 35-49 years in good health. The CDR3 here is CASKRQGGPNQPQHF. The CDR3 nucleotides are TGTGCCAGCAAACGACAGGGAGGCCCCAATCAGCCCCAGCATTTT.